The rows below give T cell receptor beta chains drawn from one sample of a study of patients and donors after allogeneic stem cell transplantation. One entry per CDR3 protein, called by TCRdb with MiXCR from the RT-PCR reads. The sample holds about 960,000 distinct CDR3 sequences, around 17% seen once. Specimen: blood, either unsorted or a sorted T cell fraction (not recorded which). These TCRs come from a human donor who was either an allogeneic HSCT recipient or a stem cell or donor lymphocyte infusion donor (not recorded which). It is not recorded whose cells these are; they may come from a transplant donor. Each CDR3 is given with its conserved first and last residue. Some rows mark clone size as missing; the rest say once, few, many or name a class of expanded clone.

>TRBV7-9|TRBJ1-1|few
CASSSTAGRLAFF
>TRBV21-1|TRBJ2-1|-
CASSGGLLDF
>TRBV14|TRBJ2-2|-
CASSQVGGLAGPNTGELFF
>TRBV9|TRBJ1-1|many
CASSGGGKGEAFF
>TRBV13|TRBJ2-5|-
CASSPQGGRTSETQYF
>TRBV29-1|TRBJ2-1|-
CSVESSGVYNEQFF
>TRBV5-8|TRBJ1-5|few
CASSLGDPRQPQHF
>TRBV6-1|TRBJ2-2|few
CASRRGQTNTGELFF
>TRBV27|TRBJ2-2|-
CASSPWLLAGGRELFF
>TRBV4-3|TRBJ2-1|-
CASSQDNGVQSSYNEQFF
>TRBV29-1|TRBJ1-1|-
CSVPQGVNTEAFF
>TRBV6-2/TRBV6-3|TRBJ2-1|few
CASSYPIIGGWDEQFF
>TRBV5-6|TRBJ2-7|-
CASSFPTGRGYYEQYF
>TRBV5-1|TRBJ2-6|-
CASSPGQGVDFSGANVLTF
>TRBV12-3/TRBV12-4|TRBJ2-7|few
CASTEGGASYEQYF
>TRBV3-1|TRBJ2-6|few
CASSEEWRGANVLTF
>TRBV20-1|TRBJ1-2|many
CSARVSQGGGYTF
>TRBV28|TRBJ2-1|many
CASSLTQGGYNEQFF
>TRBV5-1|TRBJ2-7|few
CASSLAGPNDYEQYF
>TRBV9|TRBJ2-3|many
CASSVASPDTQYF
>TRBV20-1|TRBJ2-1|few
CSASWDRDLLLFF
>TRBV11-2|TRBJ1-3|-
CASSLNRGSGNTIYF
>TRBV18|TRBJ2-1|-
CASSPTDREFVEQFF
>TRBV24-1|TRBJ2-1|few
CATSGSSSGRGAEQFF
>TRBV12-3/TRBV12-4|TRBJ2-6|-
CASSLRTGYTHVLTF
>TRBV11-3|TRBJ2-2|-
CASSLGVSPMNTGELFF
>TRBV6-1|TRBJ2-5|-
CASNRDRGGATQYF
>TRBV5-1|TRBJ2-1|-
CASSVEAGGLYNEQFF
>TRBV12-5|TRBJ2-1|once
CASGLAVRPSYNEQFF
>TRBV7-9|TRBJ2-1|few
CASSLVGGGRNNEQFF
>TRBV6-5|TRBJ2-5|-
CASSSNRVLETQYF
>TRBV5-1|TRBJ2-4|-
CASSLEWQKKNIQYF
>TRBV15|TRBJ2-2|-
CATSRDSSRGGELFF